This T cell receptor (beta chain) is drawn from a study of immune cell composition in non-small cell lung cancer. The normal lung sample lay at least 3 cm, and maximally far, from the tumour. CDR1 is SGHVS, CDR2 FQNEAQ, per germline. CDR3 length: 20 amino acids. Trimming cost V 2 bases and J 0 bases; bases outside gene matches: 10. The data were produced by immunoSEQ multiplex PCR, yet TCRdb's version contains in-frame clones alone and is incomplete. The sample has some 4,900 clones, roughly two thirds seen once. Sequenced sample: non-adjacent lung tissue. V is TRBV7-8 and J is TRBJ2-3; 14 positions match TRBD2. This TCR came from a human donor with non-small cell lung cancer. Here the CDR3 DNA reads TGTGCCAGCAGCTTAAATTCCGGGACTAGCGGGGGCACTAGCACAGATACGCAGTATTTT. Protein product: CASSLNSGTSGGTSTDTQYF.